This record looks at one T cell receptor (beta chain) sequence and its context. Its antigen is undetermined. The record originates from a study of T cells expressing NK-cell markers. Study at large: All TCR beta repertoires analysed originated from sorted CD3+CD56+NKG2C+, CD3+CD56+NKG2C- and CD3+CD56-NKG2C+ T cells.

Findings and limits, study-wide: These same clonotypes (in a few donors) also led the CD3+CD56-NKG2C+ fraction. CD8+ T cells in 5 or 6 donors included dominant NKG2C+ clonotypes at about 1.0-8%.

The authors generated TCR beta cDNA through 5'RACE template switching with UMIs. TCRdb reprocessed the 5' RACE reads, with one entry per CDR3 protein and no DNA. The table lists hundreds of thousands of distinct CDR3 sequences. Germline loops: CDR1 SGHRS, CDR2 YFSETQ. The CDR3 is 20 amino acids. The clonotype originates from a woman between 18 and 70 years old in good health. V gene TRBV5-1 combines with J gene TRBJ2-5; TCRdb lists TRBD2, though no DNA is available to test this call. The sequencing input was blood T cells: a sorted CD56 or NKG2C T cell subset, CD4+ or CD8+ T cells, or bulk PBMC T cells (not recorded which). The CDR3 sequence: CASSFSSGTSGRASRETQYF.